The 7 T cell receptor beta chains in this list originate from one sample, sequenced in a study of blood T cell repertoires in COVID-19. Assay: immunoSEQ multiplex PCR; the TCRdb copy retains only in-frame clones and omits some. The sample lists some 320,000 clones, nearly 90% occurring once. Sequenced material: PBMCs or T cells enriched from blood (not recorded which). The origin of the receptors is a woman aged 50 to 65 who had been exposed to COVID-19.

CDR3 protein: CASSSPRTNPYEQYF. The CDR3 nucleotides are TGTGCCAGCAGCTCACCCAGGACAAATCCCTACGAGCAGTACTTC. J is TRBJ2-7 and V is TRBV7-9; a weak D match, TRBD1 (5 bases). CDR3 length: 15 residues. Trimming stripped 4 bases from V and 2 bases from J, with 15 bases between. Germline CDR1 SEHNR, CDR2 FQNEAQ (reference sequence).

The V call is TRBV5-1, the J call TRBJ2-5; 11 bases fit TRBD2. Germline CDR1 SGHRS, CDR2 YFSETQ. The CDR3 is 16 amino acids. Trimming took 0 bases from V and 3 from J; bases not matched to a gene: 4. The CDR3 DNA is TGCGCCAGCAGCTTGGCGGTAGCGGGGGGGGAAGAGACCCAGTACTTC. This sequence encodes CASSLAVAGGEETQYF. The whole variable domain, filled in from reference TRBV5-1 and TRBJ2-5, reads KAGVTQTPRYLIKTRGQQVTLSCSPISGHRSVSWYQQTPGQGLQFLFEYFSETQRNKGNFPGRFSGRQFSNSRSEMNVSTLELGDSALYLCASSLAVAGGEETQYFGPGTRLLVL.

V usage is TRBV11-3 and J usage is TRBJ2-5; 8 bases map to TRBD1. The CDR3 spans 14 residues. Germline trimming cut 4 bases from V and 3 bases from J; bases unmatched to any gene: 4. Germline CDR1 SGHNT, CDR2 YENEEA. The CDR3 DNA reads TGTGCCAGCAGCTCGAGGACAGGGAAAGAGACCCAGTACTTC. This sequence encodes CASSSRTGKETQYF. Supplemented by reference TRBV11-3 and TRBJ2-5, the full variable domain reads EAGVVQSPRYKIIEKKQPVAFWCNPISGHNTLYWYLQNLGQGPELLIRYENEEAVDDSQLPKDRFSAERLKGVDSTLKIQPAELGDSAVYLCASSSRTGKETQYFGPGTRLLVL.

This clone was detected only a few times. The gene calls are TRBV6-5 and TRBJ1-1; no reliable D call. There are 11 residues in the CDR3. Trimming left V 8 bases short and J 4 bases short, with 8 bases between. Per germline, CDR1 MNHEY and CDR2 SVGAGI. The CDR3 here is CASAGGTEAFF. CDR3 in DNA: TGTGCCAGCGCGGGCGGCACTGAAGCTTTCTTT.

The chain is built from TRBV6-1 and TRBJ1-1, with TRBD1 identical over 10 bases. The germline gives CDR1 MNHNS, CDR2 SASEGT. This CDR3 is 16 amino acids long. V shed 0 bases and J 4 bases; nucleotides not matched to a gene: 5. CDR3 bases: TGTGCCAGCAGTGAAGCGCTCAGGACAGGGGGCACTGAAGCTTTCTTT. Amino acids: CASSEALRTGGTEAFF.

This chain connects TRBV3-1 (or the pseudogene TRBV3-2) to TRBJ2-1, with 8 bases that match TRBD1. This CDR3 spans 15 amino acids. Germline CDR1 and CDR2: LGHDT and YNNKEL (reference sequence). Trimming at V came to 0 bases and at J to 2 bases, leaving 0 bases not matched to a gene. The CDR3 bases are TGTGCCAGCAGCCAAGAGACAGGGGCCTACAATGAGCAGTTCTTC. Its translation is CASSQETGAYNEQFF.

The V gene is TRBV3-1 (or the pseudogene TRBV3-2), the J gene TRBJ1-2, with TRBD1 as a possible D gene (6 bases). V dropped 4 bases and J dropped 4 bases, with 22 bases sitting between them. The germline gives CDR1 LGHDT, CDR2 YNNKEL (reference sequence). This CDR3 region has 17 residues. CDR3 residues: CASSPPITGTGPYGYTF. In DNA, the CDR3 is TGTGCCAGCAGCCCACCAATCACCGGTACAGGGCCCTATGGCTACACCTTC.